This T cell receptor (beta chain) was sequenced for a study of T cell changes during pregnancy in multiple sclerosis. TCRdb's table, derived via immunoSEQ multiplex PCR, lists solely in-frame clones and lacks some. The sample holds about 56,000 clones, approximately 87% seen once. Germline V gives CDR1 LGHNA, CDR2 YNFKEQ. CDR3 length: 18 amino acids. Unmatched junction bases numbered 11, after V lost 0 bases and J lost 7 bases. Sequencing was carried out using peripheral blood from another person, used as feeder cells. The chain has TRBV4-2 and TRBJ2-2, with 10 nucleotides matching TRBD2. This clonotype was sampled from a human donor whose cells served as feeder cells for cultures in a pregnancy study. The CDR3, as DNA: TGTGCCAGCAGCCAAGAAGGAGGTAGCGGGGGGCATATCGGGGAGCTGTTTTTT. Its translation: CASSQEGGSGGHIGELFF.